This is a list of T cell receptor beta chains from one sample in a study of control samples from healthy donors and cancer patients. Clones were read by immunoSEQ multiplex PCR, and TCRdb kept only the in-frame ones, dropping some. The table lists about 92,000 clones, about four fifths of them singletons. Sequenced material: blood. These receptors originate from a woman aged 60-70 years in good health. Both conserved end residues are part of each CDR3. D genes are given only for firm matches. Part of the rows lack a size; the others show once, few, many or a class for expanded clones.

NA,TRBV6-5,NA,TRBJ2-6,TGTGCCACCGGGATGCCGTCTGGGGCCAACGTCCTGACTTTC,CATGMPSGANVLTF
NA,TRBV19,NA,TRBJ2-5,TGTGCCAGTAGTGGGGCCAAAGAGACCCAGTACTTC,CASSGAKETQYF
NA,TRBV18,NA,TRBJ2-5,TGTGCCAGCTCACCACCTTCGCTACCGGAGACCCAGTACTTC,CASSPPSLPETQYF
NA,TRBV4-1,TRBD2,TRBJ2-7,TGCGCCAGCAGCCAAGCCGGGACTAGCGGATCCTACGAGCAGTACTTC,CASSQAGTSGSYEQYF
NA,TRBV6-6,TRBD2,TRBJ2-3,TGTGCCAGCAGCACCGGGGGGGTGGCGGGAACAGATACGCAGTATTTT,CASSTGGVAGTDTQYF
once,TRBV7-2,NA,TRBJ2-2,TGTGCCAGCAAAACACAGATTAACACCGGGGAGCTGTTTTTT,CASKTQINTGELFF
NA,TRBV19,NA,TRBJ1-3,TGTGCCAGTACCATGCACTCTGGAAACACCATATATTTT,CASTMHSGNTIYF
NA,TRBV7-9,TRBD2,TRBJ2-2,TGTGCCAGCAGCTGGGGGACTAGCGCCAGCGGGGAGCTGTTTTTT,CASSWGTSASGELFF
once,TRBV28,TRBD1,TRBJ1-2,TGTGCCAGCAGTTTGGACAGGGGCTATGGCTACACCTTC,CASSLDRGYGYTF
NA,TRBV28,NA,TRBJ2-6,TGTGCCAGCAGTTTCGGATTAACTGGGGCCAACGTCCTGACTTTC,CASSFGLTGANVLTF
NA,TRBV5-1,NA,TRBJ1-4,TGCGCCAGCAGCTTGACAGGGACGGAGGAAAAACTGTTTTTT,CASSLTGTEEKLFF
NA,TRBV2,NA,TRBJ1-3,TGTGCCAGCAGTTTCCAAAGTCCTTCCGGAAACACCATATATTTT,CASSFQSPSGNTIYF
NA,TRBV16,NA,TRBJ1-6,TGTGCCAGCAGCCAATGGCGGGGTAATTCACCCCTCCACTTT,CASSQWRGNSPLHF
NA,TRBV5-1,NA,TRBJ2-5,TGCGCCAGCAGCTTGGTTGCGGGAAGGGTCCGCGGTCAAGAGACCCAGTACTTC,CASSLVAGRVRGQETQYF
once,TRBV5-1,TRBD1,TRBJ2-5,TGCGCCAGCAGCTTGGGATCGGGACAGGGATACCAAGAGACCCAGTACTTC,CASSLGSGQGYQETQYF
NA,TRBV27,NA,TRBJ1-5,TGTGCCAGCAGTTTCACCGGACTGAGCAATCAGCCCCAGCATTTT,CASSFTGLSNQPQHF
once,TRBV14,NA,TRBJ2-2,TGTGCCAGCAGCCAAGGCACCGACACCGGGGAGCTGTTTTTT,CASSQGTDTGELFF
NA,TRBV28,TRBD2,TRBJ2-7,TGTGCCAGCAGTTCTTTAACTAGCGGGATCCTCTACGAGCAGTACTTC,CASSSLTSGILYEQYF
NA,TRBV4-3,NA,TRBJ2-3,TGCGCCAGCAGCCAAGATCGGACCACGTGGGGTACGCAGTATTTT,CASSQDRTTWGTQYF